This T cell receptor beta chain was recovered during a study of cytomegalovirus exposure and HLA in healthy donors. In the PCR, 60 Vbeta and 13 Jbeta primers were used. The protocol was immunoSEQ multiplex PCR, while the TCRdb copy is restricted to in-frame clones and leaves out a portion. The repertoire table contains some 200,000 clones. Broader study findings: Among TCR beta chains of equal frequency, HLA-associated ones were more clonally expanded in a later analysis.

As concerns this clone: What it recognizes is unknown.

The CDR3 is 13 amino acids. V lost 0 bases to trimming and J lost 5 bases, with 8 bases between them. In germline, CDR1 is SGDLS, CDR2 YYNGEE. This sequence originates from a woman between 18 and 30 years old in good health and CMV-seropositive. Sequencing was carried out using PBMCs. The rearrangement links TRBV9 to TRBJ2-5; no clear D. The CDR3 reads CASSVGDGETQYF. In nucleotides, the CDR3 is TGTGCCAGCAGCGTAGGTGACGGGGAGACCCAGTACTTC.